The 2 T cell receptor beta chains below all came from one sample that was sequenced in a study of T cell changes during pregnancy in multiple sclerosis. Sequencing used immunoSEQ multiplex PCR; TCRdb keeps in-frame clones, though not all of them. Counted here are 110,000 or so clones, approximately 95% occurring once; the ten biggest clones make up approximately 5.8%. Material: peripheral blood, obtained before pregnancy. These TCRs come from a female donor with multiple sclerosis, enrolled in a pregnancy study.

The genes are TRBV28 and TRBJ1-4; tentatively, D is TRBD1 (6 bases). Germline CDR1 is MDHEN and CDR2 is SYDVKM. Trimming left V 4 bases short and J 7 bases short, with 19 bases between. The CDR3 totals 16 residues. The CDR3 DNA reads TGTGCCAGCAGTTCTAACTCCGGGACACGGGGTGAAAAACTGTTTTTT. Translation gives CASSSNSGTRGEKLFF.

The V and J genes are TRBV10-3 and TRBJ2-3; D might be TRBD2 (5 bases). The CDR3 covers 14 residues. V lost 9 bases and J 3 bases, leaving 16 bases between the germline ends. The V gene's germline CDR1 is ENHRY and CDR2 SYGVKD. The CDR3 spells CAIAAGVGTDTQYF. The DNA for the CDR3 is TGTGCCATAGCGGCCGGGGTCGGGACAGATACGCAGTATTTT.